The clone carrying this TCR beta chain occurred a few times. V was trimmed by 2 bases and J by 5 bases, leaving 15 bases between them. Germline V gene lookup returns CDR1 ENHRY and CDR2 SYGVKD. The CDR3 is 15 residues long. The data derive from a study of early T cells in non-severe SARS-CoV-2 infection. The library protocol tagged individual cDNA molecules with unique molecular identifiers. TCRdb reanalysed the 5' RACE reads using MiXCR and keeps one entry per CDR3 protein. Among tens of thousands of distinct CDR3 sequences, about 9.5% were seen once, and the ten largest hold around 8%. The sequence was collected from an adult who was a healthcare worker with PCR-confirmed SARS-CoV-2 infection or an uninfected control (not recorded which). The material sequenced was whole blood, taken at baseline. The V and J genes are TRBV10-3 and TRBJ2-5; a weak D match, TRBD1 (6 bases). The CDR3 loop is CAISEGTSKSETQYF. CDR3 DNA sequence: TGTGCCATCAGTGAGGGGACATCTAAATCGGAGACCCAGTACTTC.